A selection of T cell receptor beta chains follows, all from one sample in a study of blood T cell repertoires in COVID-19. Assay: immunoSEQ multiplex PCR; the TCRdb copy retains only in-frame clones and omits some. There are a few hundred thousand clones in the sample; roughly 86% occur only once, and around 2.5% lies in the top ten. Input material: peripheral blood. These receptors all come from a woman aged 45 to 65 with acute or convalescent COVID-19. The CDR3 runs from the conserved cysteine through the conserved F or W. The order of the fields is D gene, clone size, V gene, J gene, CDR3 length, CDR3 DNA, CDR3 protein. The D gene is left open where the match is weak. Part of the rows lack a size; the others show once, few, many or a class for expanded clones.

.	.	TRBV7-3	TRBJ2-5	13	TGTGCCAGCAGCGCGGGGAACCAAGAGACCCAGTACTTC	CASSAGNQETQYF
.	.	TRBV9	TRBJ2-3	14	TGTGCCAGCAGCGTAGAAGTCTACGGGAATACGCAGTATTTT	CASSVEVYGNTQYF
TRBD1	once	TRBV7-2	TRBJ1-2	15	TGTGCCAGCAGCTTAACAGGCGGGCAGGGGGATGGCTACACCTTC	CASSLTGGQGDGYTF
.	.	TRBV18	TRBJ2-5	13	TGTGCCAGCTCACTGAGAGGAACAGAGACCCAGTACTTC	CASSLRGTETQYF
TRBD2	.	TRBV7-2	TRBJ2-2	19	TGTGCCAGCAGCTTGACCAGGACTAGCGGGAGGCGTTCAACCGGGGAGCTGTTTTTT	CASSLTRTSGRRSTGELFF
TRBD2	.	TRBV7-3	TRBJ2-7	16	TGTGCCAGCAGCGCTTCGGGGGGAGGCACCCCCTACGAGCAGTACTTC	CASSASGGGTPYEQYF
.	once	TRBV7-9	TRBJ1-1	14	TGTGCCAGCAGCTGGACGGGGGGAGGCACTGAAGCTTTCTTT	CASSWTGGGTEAFF
.	.	TRBV3-1/TRBV3-2	TRBJ1-1	13	TGTGCCAGCATGGGACAATCGAACACTGAAGCTTTCTTT	CASMGQSNTEAFF
.	.	TRBV27	TRBJ1-1	15	TGTGCCAGCAGTCTAAACAGGGCCGAGAACACTGAAGCTTTCTTT	CASSLNRAENTEAFF
TRBD2	.	TRBV14	TRBJ2-1	13	TGTGCCAGCAGCCAATGGTTAGCGGGGGAGCAGTTCTTC	CASSQWLAGEQFF
TRBD2	.	TRBV28	TRBJ2-1	15	TGTGCCAGCAGTTTATTTAGCGGGACCCGCAATGAGCAGTTCTTC	CASSLFSGTRNEQFF
.	.	TRBV7-9	TRBJ2-1	16	TGTGCCAGCAGCTTATGGGCGGGGCCCGGCTTGGGTGAGCAGTTCTTC	CASSLWAGPGLGEQFF
.	.	TRBV5-8	TRBJ1-5	17	TGTGCCAGCAGCTTGAGTTTTGGCAGGGGAAGCAATCAGCCCCAGCATTTT	CASSLSFGRGSNQPQHF
.	.	TRBV5-1	TRBJ2-5	14	TGCGCCAGCAGCTGGACCACTAGCAGGGAGACCCAGTACTTC	CASSWTTSRETQYF
.	once	TRBV7-2	TRBJ2-3	12	TGTGCCAGCAGTCCTGAGGGCGATACGCAGTATTTT	CASSPEGDTQYF
TRBD1	.	TRBV3-1/TRBV3-2	TRBJ1-5	15	TGTGCCAGCAGCCAGGGAAGGACAGGGCTCCTTCCCCAGCATTTT	CASSQGRTGLLPQHF
TRBD1	.	TRBV7-3	TRBJ2-7	15	TGTGCCAGCAGCTTACTCGGACAGGCTACCTACGAGCAGTACTTC	CASSLLGQATYEQYF
.	.	TRBV9	TRBJ2-7	15	TGTGCCAGCAGCGTAGGAGGCAGGGGGGCCTACGAGCAGTACTTC	CASSVGGRGAYEQYF
.	.	TRBV7-9	TRBJ2-2	11	TGTGCCAGCAGCCCTCTTGGGGAGCTGTTTTTT	CASSPLGELFF
TRBD1	.	TRBV28	TRBJ1-4	13	TGTGCCAGCAGCCAACCGTGGACAGGGGGTGGGTTTTTT	CASSQPWTGGGFF
TRBD1	.	TRBV5-4	TRBJ1-2	15	TGTGCCAGCAGCTTGGCAGGGGGCAAGGACTATGGCTACACCTTC	CASSLAGGKDYGYTF
.	.	TRBV6-2/TRBV6-3	TRBJ2-2	12	TGTGCCAGCAGTCCCAGGAGGGGGGAGCTGTTTTTT	CASSPRRGELFF
.	.	TRBV5-4	TRBJ1-1	12	TGTGCCAGCAGGAGTCCGAACACTGAAGCTTTCTTT	CASRSPNTEAFF
TRBD1	.	TRBV28	TRBJ1-5	14	TGTGCCAGCAGTACTAGACAGGGGGATCAGCCCCAGCATTTT	CASSTRQGDQPQHF
.	.	TRBV5-8	TRBJ1-2	13	TGTGCCAGCAGCTCGTCAGGGGATGATGGCTACACCTTC	CASSSSGDDGYTF
.	.	TRBV11-2	TRBJ1-1	13	TGTGCCAGCAGCCCCAGGATGAACACTGAAGCTTTCTTT	CASSPRMNTEAFF
TRBD2	few	TRBV6-2/TRBV6-3	TRBJ2-1	14	TGTGCCAGCAGTTACTCACTGACTAGCGAAGAGCAGTTCTTC	CASSYSLTSEEQFF
.	once	TRBV7-2	TRBJ2-2	13	TGTGCCAGCAGCTTACTTCGTTTGGGGGAGCTGTTTTTT	CASSLLRLGELFF
.	once	TRBV3-1/TRBV3-2	TRBJ1-2	15	TGTGCCAGCAGCTCCAGGCCACAGTCCTACTATGGCTACACCTTC	CASSSRPQSYYGYTF
.	.	TRBV2	TRBJ2-2	15	TGTGCCAGCAGTGATCAGCAGGAGAACACCGGGGAGCTGTTTTTT	CASSDQQENTGELFF
.	.	TRBV10-3	TRBJ2-5	15	TGTGCCATCAGTCCCAATAGGGGGGGTTTGGAGACCCAGTACTTC	CAISPNRGGLETQYF
TRBD1	.	TRBV9	TRBJ2-7	14	TGTGCCAGCACCGTATCGACAGGGTCCGACGAGCAGTACTTC	CASTVSTGSDEQYF
.	.	TRBV5-1	TRBJ2-3	13	TGCGCCAGCAGCTGGGGGGATGCAGATACGCAGTATTTT	CASSWGDADTQYF
TRBD2	.	TRBV27	TRBJ2-3	18	TGTGCCAGCAGTCCAACTAGCGGGAGGATTAGGGTTGGAGATACGCAGTATTTT	CASSPTSGRIRVGDTQYF
.	.	TRBV6-5	TRBJ1-2	13	TGTGCCAGCAGGGACGCAGGGGTAGGAGGCTACACCTTC	CASRDAGVGGYTF
TRBD2	.	TRBV5-1	TRBJ2-7	16	TGCGCCAGCAGCCTCAGGGATAGCGGGAGCTCCTACGAGCAGTACTTC	CASSLRDSGSSYEQYF